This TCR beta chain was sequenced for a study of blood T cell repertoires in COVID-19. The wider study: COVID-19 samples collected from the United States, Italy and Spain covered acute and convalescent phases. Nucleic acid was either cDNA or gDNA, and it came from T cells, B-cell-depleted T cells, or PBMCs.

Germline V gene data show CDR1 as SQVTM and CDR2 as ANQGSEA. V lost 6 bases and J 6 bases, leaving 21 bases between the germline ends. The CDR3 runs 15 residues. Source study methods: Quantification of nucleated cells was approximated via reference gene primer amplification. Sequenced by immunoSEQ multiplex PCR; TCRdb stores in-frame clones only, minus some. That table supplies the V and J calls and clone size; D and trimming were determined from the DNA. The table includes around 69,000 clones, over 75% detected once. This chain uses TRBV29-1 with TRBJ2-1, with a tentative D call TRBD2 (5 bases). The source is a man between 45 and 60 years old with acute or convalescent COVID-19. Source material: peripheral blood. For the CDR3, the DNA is TGCAGCGTCAACGGGCGGGCGCTTCGTTTCAATGAGCAGTTCTTC. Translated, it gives CSVNGRALRFNEQFF.